This TCR beta chain was captured by sequencing in a study of blood T cells in healthy people across ages. Study-level information: Through template switching, about one barcoded beta molecule was captured per two T cells, as measured in model experiments.

The germline CDR1 and CDR2 sequences are MNHEY and SVGEGT. Trimming removed 11 bases at V and 7 bases at J, with 23 bases between. The CDR3 runs 15 residues. The authors ran a second PCR of about 6 to 11 cycles using a sample-barcoded 5' primer and a J-beta primer mix. TCRdb ran MiXCR on the 5' RACE reads and lists one entry per CDR3 protein. The sample includes hundreds of thousands of distinct CDR3 sequences, 40% to 45% of them seen just once. The receptor comes from an elderly man in good health. The genes are TRBV6-2 or TRBV6-3 and TRBJ2-2; D could derive from TRBD1 or TRBD2 (5 bases each). Sequenced sample: blood. The CDR3 nucleotides read TGTGCCGGCACCCCGGGACGGATCTCCAACGGGGAGCTGTTTTTT. This codes for CAGTPGRISNGELFF.